This TCR beta chain was found in a study of OX40 agonist ivuxolimab in advanced cancers. For the study at large: Three individuals attained partial responses, comprising one hepatocellular carcinoma case and two cutaneous melanoma cases.

Produced via immunoSEQ multiplex PCR; TCRdb's table is partial and in-frame only. The sample yields approximately 40,000 clones, 88% seen once. The CDR3 is 16 residues long. Germline CDR1 and CDR2: MNHEY and SVGAGI. Trimming left V 4 bases short and J 5 bases short, with 17 bases between. The chain combines TRBV6-5 with TRBJ2-2; the D is unclear. The TCR was taken from an adult with an advanced solid tumor such as melanoma, head and neck, liver or kidney cancer. Sample: CD4+ or CD8+ T cells sorted from blood, taken in a trial of the OX40 agonist ivuxolimab. The CDR3 is CASSSGLYRWTGELFF. CDR3 sequence (DNA): TGTGCCAGCAGTTCTGGATTATATAGATGGACCGGGGAGCTGTTTTTT.